These 27 T cell receptor beta chains were sequenced from one sample in a study of blood T cells in healthy people across ages (dated by TCRdb to between 2014 and 2017). Library generation was performed with 5' RACE. Sequencing relied on an Illumina HiSeq 2500. A second PCR of roughly 7 to 11 cycles was performed with a sample-barcoded 5' primer and a J-beta primer mix. TCRdb reanalyzed the raw reads on its own, using fastp at Q25 for trimming and MiXCR for clone calling, and kept in-frame beta chains. When rows share a CDR3 protein, they turn into one entry using the most common DNA and genes. This sample has approximately 1.5 million distinct CDR3 sequences in its table, and about 31% of those were observed once. Roughly 12% of the sample lies in the top ten. Material for sequencing was blood. The receptors shown here come from a woman in her 30s in good health.

This clonotype has at least ten counts. V gene TRBV5-1 combines with J gene TRBJ2-7; TRBD1 aligns across 10 bases. Germline V gives CDR1 SGHRS, CDR2 YFSETQ. Unmatched junction bases numbered 7, after V lost 0 bases and J lost 7 bases. The CDR3 consists of 15 residues. This chain's CDR3 is CASSLVGTGAKEQYF. The CDR3 nucleotides are TGCGCCAGCAGCTTGGTGGGGACAGGGGCTAAAGAGCAGTACTTC.

This chain joins TRBV27 and TRBJ2-7, with 9 nucleotides matching TRBD2. In germline, CDR1 is MNHEY, CDR2 SMNVEV (reference sequence). With 6 bases clipped from V and 4 bases from J, the junction kept 7 bases outside the gene matches. The CDR3 is 14 amino acids. CDR3 sequence (DNA): TGTGCCAGCAGAGCCGGGACTAGCATTTACGAGCAGTACTTC. This sequence encodes CASRAGTSIYEQYF.

V and J are TRBV7-9 and TRBJ1-1; TRBD1 is a possible D gene (6 bases). V lost 7 bases, J lost 8 bases, and 23 bases lay in between. Germline CDR1 reads SEHNR; CDR2 reads FQNEAQ (reference sequence). This CDR3 has 15 amino acids. The CDR3 region has the DNA TGTGCCAGCATCTACATCGGGGGCGGGGGTTCCGAAGCTTTCTTT. This translates into CASIYIGGGGSEAFF. Combining the CDR3 with reference TRBV7-9 and TRBJ1-1 gives the whole variable domain DTGVSQNPRHKITKRGQNVTFRCDPISEHNRLYWYRQTLGQGPEFLTYFQNEAQLEKSRLLSDRFSAERPKGSFSTLEIQRTEQGDSAMYLCASIYIGGGGSEAFFGQGTRLTVV.

J is TRBJ2-1 and V is TRBV20-1, with TRBD2 identical over 11 bases. The CDR3 has 18 amino acids. CDR1 and CDR2 (germline): DFQATT, SNEGSKA (reference sequence). V dropped 3 bases and J dropped 8; count of bases not matched to a gene: 18. The CDR3 protein is CSARRGVLSGGVGDEQFF. DNA of the CDR3: TGCAGTGCTAGGAGGGGGGTTCTTAGCGGGGGGGTTGGTGATGAGCAGTTCTTC.

This clonotype was found a few times. The chain joins TRBV7-9 to TRBJ2-2; D may be TRBD2 (6 bases). Looked up from germline, CDR1 is SEHNR and CDR2 is FQNEAQ (reference sequence). With 5 bases removed from V and 5 bases from J, the gap between germline ends came to 15 bases. The CDR3 has 15 amino acids. The CDR3 coding sequence is TGTGCCAGCAGCCCCCGGGACTCATGGACCGGGGAGCTGTTTTTT. Translation gives CASSPRDSWTGELFF.

This clonotype was observed a handful of times. This chain connects TRBV5-1 to TRBJ2-1; 16 positions match TRBD2. CDR3 length: 19 residues. V lost 4 bases to trimming and J lost 9 bases; unmatched junction nucleotides: 16. Germline V lookup: CDR1 SGHRS, CDR2 YFSETQ. The CDR3 loop reads CASSAAPMGLAGGKSEQFF. In nucleotides, the CDR3 is TGCGCCAGCAGCGCAGCCCCTATGGGACTAGCGGGAGGGAAAAGTGAGCAGTTCTTC.

In this sample, this clonotype turned up a few times. The V call is TRBV29-1, the J call TRBJ2-1, with no clear D. Deletions cut 3 bases from V and 3 bases from J, with 15 bases between. The CDR3 contains 15 residues. CDR1 and CDR2 (germline): SQVTM, ANQGSEA. In DNA form, the CDR3 reads TGCAGCGTTGATGAAGGAACTAAACACTACAATGAGCAGTTCTTC. This encodes CSVDEGTKHYNEQFF.

This clonotype was found a few times. Mismatch with germline at one junction end may stem from a read error. V and J are TRBV10-3 and TRBJ1-2; 8 nucleotides line up with TRBD1. This CDR3 is 13 amino acids long. Per the germline V gene, CDR1 is ENHRY and CDR2 is SYGVKD. CDR3 nucleotide sequence: TGTGCCATCACCAGGACAGGGAACTCTGGCTACACCTTC. This gives the protein CAITRTGNSGYTF.

The chain joins TRBV12-3 or TRBV12-4 to TRBJ1-5, with D maybe TRBD1 (6 bases). The CDR3 consists of 14 residues. The ends were cut back, 6 bases at V and 3 bases at J, with 12 bases in the middle. The CDR3 region is CASRADRNNQPQHF. The CDR3 DNA reads as TGTGCCAGCAGAGCGGACAGAAACAATCAGCCCCAGCATTTT.

Only a few counts were recorded for this clonotype. The CDR3 sequence: CSARITGVSEKLFF. CDR3 DNA: TGCAGTGCTAGGATCACGGGCGTTAGTGAAAAACTGTTTTTT. V gene TRBV20-1 combines with J gene TRBJ1-4; no clear D gene. This CDR3 comprises 14 residues. V dropped 3 bases and J dropped 7 bases, with 15 bases sitting between them. In germline, CDR1 is DFQATT, CDR2 SNEGSKA (reference sequence).

The CDR3 DNA is TGTGCCAGCACCCAACTAGGGACAGGGACATATAGCAATCAGCCCCAGCATTTT. It yields the protein CASTQLGTGTYSNQPQHF. The chain employs TRBV6-1 and TRBJ1-5; 9 bases are shared with TRBD1. From germline, CDR1 is MNHNS and CDR2 SASEGT. This CDR3 has 18 amino acids. Losses at the gene ends were 7 bases for V and 0 bases for J; bases not matched to a gene: 13.

This clonotype was seen more than once but under ten times. In nucleotides, the CDR3 is TGTGCCAGTACCGAAGGGAGGAAACCCAGTGAGCAGTTCTTC. Translation gives CASTEGRKPSEQFF. The gene calls are TRBV19 and TRBJ2-1; possibly TRBD2 for D (6 bases). V shed 7 bases and J shed 9 bases, with 19 bases lying between them. CDR1 is LNHDA and CDR2 is SQIVND in the germline V gene (reference sequence). The CDR3 extends over 14 amino acids.

In its sample, this clonotype was seen a few times. The rearrangement uses TRBV3-1 and TRBJ1-6; D not resolved. The CDR3 contains 12 residues. The V and J ends lost 5 bases and 7 bases respectively, with 6 bases between them. Germline CDR1 LGHDT, CDR2 YNNKEL (reference sequence). The CDR3 nucleotides read TGTGCCAGCAGCGGCGGGAATTCACCCCTCCACTTT. Its protein is CASSGGNSPLHF.

The gene calls are TRBV14 and TRBJ1-2, with 10 bases aligning to TRBD1. Looked up from germline, CDR1 is SGHDN and CDR2 is FVKESK. V shed 0 bases, J shed 4 bases, and the junction held 8 bases outside the gene matches. The CDR3 length is 17 residues. The CDR3 nucleotides read TGTGCCAGCAGCCAAGACCTGGGACAGGGGTTGGCCTATGGCTACACCTTC. It specifies CASSQDLGQGLAYGYTF.

This CDR3 reads CASTLWNSGRGAHEQYF. The CDR3, as DNA: TGTGCCAGCACCTTGTGGAATAGCGGGAGAGGGGCCCACGAGCAGTACTTC. The chain employs TRBV7-8 and TRBJ2-7; 9 bases match TRBD2. The CDR3 loop spans 17 amino acids. Germline trimming cut 7 bases from V and 5 bases from J; bases unmatched to any gene: 18. Germline values: CDR1 SGHVS, CDR2 FQNEAQ.

This clonotype was seen many times. The V and J genes are TRBV13 and TRBJ2-7, with 8 bases that match TRBD2. V lost 5 bases to trimming and J lost 4 bases; unmatched junction nucleotides: 7. The CDR3 length is 14 residues. Germline loops: CDR1 PRHDT, CDR2 FYEKMQ (reference sequence). For the CDR3, the DNA is TGTGCCAGCAGCGCCGGGACTAGAACTTACGAGCAGTACTTC. Its translation is CASSAGTRTYEQYF.

V is TRBV5-1 and J is TRBJ2-7, with D perhaps given as TRBD1 or TRBD2 (5 bases each). This CDR3 contains 15 residues. The ends were cut back, 4 bases at V and 5 bases at J, with 19 bases in the middle. The germline V gene has CDR1 SGHRS and CDR2 YFSETQ. CDR3 sequence: CASSLVGHRGDEQYF. In DNA, the CDR3 is TGCGCCAGCAGCCTCGTAGGGCATCGAGGGGACGAGCAGTACTTC.

This clonotype appeared once. CDR3 loop: CASRQSNQPQHF. The CDR3 DNA is TGTGCCAGCAGACAGTCCAATCAGCCCCAGCATTTT. The chain recombines TRBV6-1 with TRBJ1-5, with D hard to call. Germline values: CDR1 MNHNS, CDR2 SASEGT. Trimming stripped 6 bases from V and 3 bases from J, with 6 bases between. The CDR3 is 12 residues long.

The table lists this clonotype with a count of one. The J gene is TRBJ2-5, the V gene TRBV5-4; tentative D call: TRBD2 (6 bases). The J call could be wrong; TRBJ2-7 is a better fit for the DNA end. Germline V gene sequence: CDR1 SGHNT, CDR2 YYREEE (reference sequence). The CDR3 runs to 15 residues. DNA of the CDR3: TGTGCCAGCAGCCGCGGGGCATACGTAAATTACGAGCAGTACTTC. It specifies CASSRGAYVNYEQYF.

This clonotype was seen only a few times. This chain links TRBV12-3 or TRBV12-4 with TRBJ2-3; either TRBD1 or TRBD2 may supply D (5 bases each). The germline V and J ends were trimmed by 2 bases and 1 base, with 10 bases remaining between them. The CDR3 runs to 15 residues. The CDR3 nucleotides are TGTGCCAGCAGTTTATCGGGGCCGGGCACAGATACGCAGTATTTT. It translates to CASSLSGPGTDTQYF.

This clonotype was seen repeatedly, ten times or more. The chain employs TRBV20-1 and TRBJ1-5; D possibly corresponds to TRBD1 (6 bases). The CDR3 is made up of 14 amino acids. Germline values: CDR1 DFQATT, CDR2 SNEGSKA (reference sequence). The ends were cut back, 0 bases at V and 7 bases at J, with 13 bases in the middle. The DNA of the CDR3 is TGCAGTGCTAGAGAGCCCAGGGGTGAACAGCCCCAGCATTTT. Translation gives CSAREPRGEQPQHF.

V and J are TRBV20-1 and TRBJ2-3; TRBD1 matches at 7 bases. This CDR3 spans 12 amino acids. Germline CDR1 reads DFQATT; CDR2 reads SNEGSKA (reference sequence). V shed 0 bases and J 14 bases; nucleotides not matched to a gene: 8. The DNA for the CDR3 is TGCAGTGCTAGAGATGGGGGACAGAGGTCGTATTTT. Encoded protein: CSARDGGQRSYF.

This clonotype was observed a few times. The chain carries TRBV29-1 and TRBJ2-1, with D perhaps TRBD2 (5 bases). V lost 4 bases, J lost 0 bases, and 10 bases lay in between. This CDR3 region has 14 residues. Germline lookup yields CDR1 SQVTM and CDR2 ANQGSEA. The CDR3 loop reads CSVGGAISYNEQFF. The CDR3 coding sequence is TGCAGCGTTGGGGGAGCGATCTCCTACAATGAGCAGTTCTTC.

The chain combines TRBV5-1 with TRBJ2-1; 7 bases match TRBD2. Germline assignment: CDR1 SGHRS and CDR2 YFSETQ. The V segment lost 2 bases and the J segment 13 bases; nucleotides outside the gene matches: 12. There are 14 residues in the CDR3. Here the CDR3 reads CASSFPDGLGTQFF. The CDR3 DNA is TGCGCCAGCAGCTTTCCTGACGGACTAGGGACCCAGTTCTTC.

The V and J genes are TRBV12-3 or TRBV12-4 and TRBJ2-3; D is possibly TRBD1 (5 bases). CDR3 length: 13 residues. The V end was cut by 5 bases, the J end by 5 bases, with 11 bases between. CDR3: CASSQTELDTQYF. The CDR3 DNA follows: TGTGCCAGCAGTCAGACAGAGCTAGATACGCAGTATTTT.

For this clonotype: Relative to the germline gene, one junction end is altered; a read error may explain this. The gene calls are TRBV5-1 and TRBJ2-3; tentative D call: TRBD2 (5 bases). This CDR3 comprises 14 residues. Looked up from germline, CDR1 is SGHRS and CDR2 is YFSETQ. This CDR3 reads CANSLEGPPDTQYF. Here the CDR3 DNA reads TGCGCCAACAGCTTAGAGGGTCCCCCAGATACGCAGTATTTT.

This clonotype was seen once. This rearrangement joins TRBV6-6 to TRBJ2-2; D may be TRBD2 (7 bases). V gave up 4 bases and J gave up 5 bases, with 17 bases separating them. The CDR3 has 16 amino acids. Germline CDR1 and CDR2: MNHNY and SVGAGI (reference sequence). Here the CDR3 DNA reads TGTGCCAGCAGTTGGCTAAGGGGAGGGGGGACCGGGGAGCTGTTTTTT. The encoded protein is CASSWLRGGGTGELFF.